Following are 24 T cell receptor beta chains from one sample sequenced in a study of cytomegalovirus exposure and HLA in healthy donors. The study ran its PCR with 60 Vbeta and 13 Jbeta primers. The protocol was immunoSEQ multiplex PCR, while the TCRdb copy is restricted to in-frame clones and leaves out a portion. The repertoire holds roughly 140,000 clones, with around four fifths as singletons. Material for sequencing was PBMCs. All receptors derive from a male donor in good health and CMV-seronegative.

The chain links TRBV5-6 to TRBJ2-1, with D possibly matching TRBD1 (7 bases). The CDR3 is 15 residues long. V shed 2 bases and J shed 4 bases, with 13 bases lying between them. The germline gives CDR1 SGHDT, CDR2 YYEEEE. CDR3 amino acids: CASSFGGTVYNEQFF. The CDR3 DNA reads TGTGCCAGCAGCTTTGGGGGGACAGTATACAATGAGCAGTTCTTC.

The chain combines TRBV7-3 with TRBJ1-1, with 10 bases lining up with TRBD1. V shed 0 bases and J 4 bases; nucleotides not matched to a gene: 2. The CDR3 sequence is 15 residues long. Germline V lookup: CDR1 SGHTA, CDR2 FQGTGA. The CDR3 sequence: CASSLTDRGVTEAFF. DNA of the CDR3: TGTGCCAGCAGCTTAACGGACAGGGGGGTCACTGAAGCTTTCTTT. Full variable domain (outside the CDR3, taken from reference TRBV7-3 and TRBJ1-1): GAGVSQTPSNKVTEKGKYVELRCDPISGHTALYWYRQSLGQGPEFLIYFQGTGAADDSGLPNDRFFAVRPEGSVSTLKIQRTERGDSAVYLCASSLTDRGVTEAFFGQGTRLTVV.

In its sample, this clone was seen once. The chain carries TRBV5-1 and TRBJ1-2; D is perhaps TRBD1 (6 bases). This CDR3 comprises 17 residues. V was clipped by 1 base and J by 1 base, with 17 bases between them. Looked up from germline, CDR1 is SGHRS and CDR2 is YFSETQ. CDR3 sequence (DNA): TGCGCCAGCAGCTTGTTGGGACATCAAACCTTTAACTATGGCTACACCTTC. Its protein is CASSLLGHQTFNYGYTF.

The chain is built from TRBV4-1 and TRBJ1-1; D perhaps matches TRBD1 (5 bases). CDR3 length: 15 residues. V was trimmed by 4 bases and J by 1 base, leaving 13 bases between them. In germline, CDR1 is MGHRA, CDR2 YSYEKL. As DNA, the CDR3 is TGCGCCAGCAGCCGATCAGGGAATGCGAACACTGAAGCTTTCTTT. Its translation: CASSRSGNANTEAFF.

The chain is built from TRBV9 and TRBJ2-7; 11 bases map to TRBD2. The CDR3 has 17 amino acids. Trimming removed 2 bases from V and 2 bases from J; junction bases left unmatched: 9. The germline V gene has CDR1 SGDLS and CDR2 YYNGEE. The CDR3 loop reads CASSVLAGGLRPYEQYF. As DNA, the CDR3 is TGTGCCAGCAGCGTTCTAGCGGGAGGCCTCCGCCCCTACGAGCAGTACTTC.

In DNA form, the CDR3 reads TGTGCCAGCAGCCCCCCCCCTAGCGGGAGTGGAGCCTACGAGCAGTACTTC. It encodes CASSPPPSGSGAYEQYF. The rearrangement uses TRBV13 and TRBJ2-7, with 10 bases matching TRBD2. Germline assignment: CDR1 PRHDT and CDR2 FYEKMQ (reference sequence). This CDR3 has 17 amino acids. The J segment lost 2 bases and the V segment lost 5 bases, leaving 12 bases of the junction unmatched.

V and J are TRBV6-1 and TRBJ2-3; 12 nucleotides align to TRBD1. V shed 4 bases, J shed 4 bases, and the junction held 6 bases outside the gene matches. CDR1 is MNHNS, CDR2 SASEGT, per germline. The CDR3 has 16 residues. CDR3 sequence reads: CASSGGQGARADTQYF. In DNA form, the CDR3 reads TGTGCCAGCAGTGGGGGACAGGGGGCGCGTGCAGATACGCAGTATTTT.

CDR3 nucleotide sequence: TGTGCCAGCGCAAGCGGGATTAACTCCTACGAGCAGTACTTC. Translated, it gives CASASGINSYEQYF. V and J are TRBV7-2 and TRBJ2-7, with 7 bases aligning to TRBD2. In germline, CDR1 is SGHTA, CDR2 FQGNSA. With V trimmed by 8 bases and J by 0 bases, 7 bases remained unmatched. The CDR3 runs to 14 residues.

The gene calls are TRBV4-3 and TRBJ2-3; D is uncertain. This CDR3 has 14 amino acids. Between the trimmed V and J ends, which lost 4 bases and 0 bases, there was a span of 8 bases. Germline V gives CDR1 LGHNA, CDR2 YSLEER. The CDR3: CASSLSASTDTQYF. The CDR3 DNA follows: TGCGCCAGCAGCCTAAGTGCGAGCACAGATACGCAGTATTTT.

The chain couples TRBV5-1 to TRBJ2-7, with TRBD1 matching 7 bases. Germline assignment: CDR1 SGHRS and CDR2 YFSETQ. CDR3 length: 16 residues. Trimming removed 3 bases from V and 3 bases from J; junction bases left unmatched: 12. CDR3 sequence reads: CASSWGGTARDYEQYF. The CDR3 DNA sequence: TGCGCCAGCAGCTGGGGTGGGACAGCGCGCGACTACGAGCAGTACTTC.

The chain uses TRBV9 and TRBJ1-4, with 7 bases that match TRBD1. Germline assignment: CDR1 SGDLS and CDR2 YYNGEE. The V segment lost 4 bases and the J segment 5 bases; nucleotides outside the gene matches: 5. The CDR3 is 14 residues long. The CDR3 sequence: CASSSGQSNEKLFF. For the CDR3, the DNA is TGTGCCAGCAGCTCGGGACAGTCAAATGAAAAACTGTTTTTT.

The chain recombines TRBV7-8 with TRBJ1-5; no clear D gene. This CDR3 comprises 15 residues. Trimming stripped 2 bases from V and 2 bases from J, with 10 bases between. The germline gives CDR1 SGHVS, CDR2 FQNEAQ. This CDR3 reads CASSLSELGNQPQHF. The CDR3 bases are TGTGCCAGCAGCTTATCCGAGTTGGGCAATCAGCCCCAGCATTTT.

The chain links TRBV29-1 to TRBJ2-3; D is perhaps TRBD2 (6 bases). Trimming stripped 6 bases from V and 0 bases from J, with 19 bases between. The CDR3 loop spans 16 amino acids. Germline lookup yields CDR1 SQVTM and CDR2 ANQGSEA. The CDR3 spells CSVGMGLLLSTDTQYF. CDR3 sequence (DNA): TGCAGCGTCGGAATGGGACTCCTCCTCAGCACAGATACGCAGTATTTT.

The DNA of the CDR3 is TGTGCCATCAGTGAGGAGGGAGAGAACACTGAAGCTTTCTTT. This encodes CAISEEGENTEAFF. This chain joins TRBV10-3 and TRBJ1-1; D is unclear. This CDR3 has 14 residues. The V end lost 2 bases, the J end lost 1 base, and 8 bases lay between the germline ends. CDR1 is ENHRY, CDR2 SYGVKD, per germline.

The genes are TRBV27 and TRBJ1-3; 8 bases map to TRBD1. Losses at the gene ends were 6 bases for V and 2 bases for J; bases not matched to a gene: 3. Germline V gene lookup returns CDR1 MNHEY and CDR2 SMNVEV (reference sequence). The CDR3 extends over 14 amino acids. This CDR3 is CASSRQGTGNTIYF. The CDR3 DNA follows: TGTGCCAGCAGCCGACAGGGGACTGGAAACACCATATATTTT.

This chain's CDR3 is CATSDADSYEQYF. CDR3 nucleotide sequence: TGTGCCACCAGCGACGCGGACAGCTACGAGCAGTACTTC. This rearrangement joins TRBV15 to TRBJ2-7, with D possibly being TRBD1 (6 bases). CDR1 and CDR2 from the germline V gene are LNHNV and YYDKDF (reference sequence). This CDR3 has 13 amino acids. Trimming took off 5 bases at V and 3 bases at J, with 11 bases between the two ends. The full variable domain, in which reference TRBV15 and TRBJ2-7 provide the parts outside the CDR3, is DAMVIQNPRYQVTQFGKPVTLSCSQTLNHNVMYWYQQKSSQAPKLLFHYYDKDFNNEADTPDNFQSRRPNTSFCFLDIRSPGLGDTAMYLCATSDADSYEQYFGPGTRLTVT.

J is TRBJ1-1 and V is TRBV7-9; D gene ambiguous. Germline V gene sequence: CDR1 SEHNR, CDR2 FQNEAQ (reference sequence). This CDR3 spans 14 amino acids. V was clipped by 1 base and J by 1 base, with 7 bases between them. The CDR3 here is CASSLVGGNTEAFF. The CDR3 DNA sequence: TGTGCCAGCAGCTTAGTTGGCGGGAACACTGAAGCTTTCTTT.

This clone has only a few counts. The chain couples TRBV7-8 to TRBJ2-5; no clear D. The CDR3 is 13 residues long. Germline lookup yields CDR1 SGHVS and CDR2 FQNEAQ. Trimming pared 2 bases from V and 5 bases from J, leaving 9 bases between. This CDR3 is CASSLTYLETQYF. The DNA for the CDR3 is TGTGCCAGCAGCTTAACCTATCTGGAGACCCAGTACTTC.

The chain is built from TRBV9 and TRBJ2-5; 7 bases are shared with TRBD2. The CDR3 consists of 13 residues. Trimming took 4 bases from V and 5 from J; bases not matched to a gene: 5. CDR1 is SGDLS, CDR2 YYNGEE, per germline. The CDR3 DNA reads as TGTGCCAGCAGCTCTCAGGGAGGGGAGACCCAGTACTTC. Its protein product is CASSSQGGETQYF.

V and J are TRBV5-1 and TRBJ2-1, with 8 nucleotides matching TRBD1. After removal of 4 bases from V and 11 bases from J, the junction contained 8 bases not matched to a gene. CDR3 size: 13 residues. Germline V lookup: CDR1 SGHRS, CDR2 YFSETQ. CDR3 sequence (DNA): TGCGCCAGCAGCCCTACTGGACAGGGCCAGCAGTTCTTC. It translates to CASSPTGQGQQFF.

This sequence joins TRBV7-2 and TRBJ1-5; 8 bases are a match to TRBD1. The CDR3 sequence is 15 residues long. Per germline, CDR1 SGHTA and CDR2 FQGNSA. The V gene end was trimmed by 2 bases and the J gene end by 3 bases; junction bases not matched to a gene: 3. This CDR3 reads CASSLRTGPNQPQHF. Here the CDR3 DNA reads TGTGCCAGCAGCTTAAGGACAGGGCCCAATCAGCCCCAGCATTTT.

The chain has TRBV7-9 and TRBJ2-1; 8 bases are shared with TRBD2. V lost 3 bases, J lost 6 bases, and 7 bases stayed unmatched. The CDR3 covers 15 residues. Germline CDR1 and CDR2: SEHNR and FQNEAQ (reference sequence). CDR3 DNA sequence: TGTGCCAGCAGCTTCGTCACTAGCGGTAGCAATGAGCAGTTCTTC. Translation: CASSFVTSGSNEQFF.

V usage is TRBV6-5 and J usage is TRBJ1-2; D is ambiguous. V was clipped by 6 bases and J by 1 base, with 6 bases between them. There are 12 residues in the CDR3. Per germline, CDR1 MNHEY and CDR2 SVGAGI. In DNA, the CDR3 is TGTGCCAGCAGGACTGGTAACTATGGCTACACCTTC. This sequence encodes CASRTGNYGYTF.

The V gene is TRBV6-7, the J gene TRBJ2-4; 14 bases fit TRBD2. TRBV6-7 is reported as an ORF; its role is uncertain. Trimming removed 4 bases from V and 2 bases from J; junction bases left unmatched: 10. The CDR3 contains 19 residues. The CDR3 DNA sequence: TGTGCCAGCAGTTCCATGACTAGCGGGAGGGCCGATTCCAAAAACATTCAGTACTTC. Protein: CASSSMTSGRADSKNIQYF.